Each of the 14 T cell receptor beta chains below was sequenced from the same sample in a study of long-term antiretroviral therapy in people with HIV. The run of the v3.0 immunoSEQ assay was at survey level. Clones were read by immunoSEQ multiplex PCR, and TCRdb kept only the in-frame ones, dropping some. Among about 25,000 clones, 75% to 90% were seen once, and the ten largest hold about 15%. Specimen: unsorted PBMCs, collected 2.9 years after starting antiretroviral therapy. The receptor source for this set is a middle-aged man with HIV.

The chain combines TRBV28 with TRBJ1-1; tentatively, D is TRBD1 (5 bases). The germline V and J ends were trimmed by 7 bases and 3 bases, with 12 bases remaining between them. The CDR3 totals 13 residues. Germline-derived CDR1 and CDR2 are MDHEN and SYDVKM. The CDR3 DNA is TGTGCCAGCATAACCGGGGCAGACACTGAAGCTTTCTTT. Protein product: CASITGADTEAFF.

The J gene is TRBJ2-5, the V gene TRBV18; no firm D call. V lost 4 bases, J lost 0 bases, and 3 bases lay in between. CDR1 and CDR2 (germline): KGHSH, LQKENI. The CDR3 extends over 12 amino acids. This CDR3 reads CASSHYQETQYF. CDR3 coding DNA: TGTGCCAGCTCACACTACCAAGAGACCCAGTACTTC.

The rearrangement uses TRBV16 and TRBJ1-2; 10 bases are a match to TRBD1. J gave up 8 bases and V 0 bases, and 6 bases lay outside the gene matches. Germline lookup yields CDR1 KGHSY and CDR2 FQNENV. This CDR3 contains 15 residues. The CDR3 here is CASSQSRQGAGGYTF. CDR3 nucleotides: TGTGCCAGCAGCCAATCACGACAGGGGGCCGGGGGCTACACCTTC. Looking up the rest from reference TRBV16 and TRBJ1-2 gives the full variable domain: GEEVAQTPKHLVRGEGQKAKLYCAPIKGHSYVFWYQQVLKNEFKFLISFQNENVFDETGMPKERFSAKCLPNSPCSLEIQATKLEDSAVYFCASSQSRQGAGGYTFGSGTRLTVV.

The rearrangement joins TRBV29-1 to TRBJ1-2; D remains ambiguous. V was trimmed by 4 bases and J by 4 bases, leaving 10 bases between them. This CDR3 comprises 12 residues. The germline V gene encodes CDR1 SQVTM and CDR2 ANQGSEA. CDR3 loop: CSVVDRGYGYTF. CDR3 in DNA: TGCAGCGTTGTGGACCGGGGCTATGGCTACACCTTC.

The genes are TRBV28 and TRBJ2-7; weak D call: TRBD1 (5 bases). This CDR3 spans 13 amino acids. V was clipped by 7 bases and J by 5 bases, with 15 bases between them. Germline CDR1 and CDR2: MDHEN and SYDVKM. The chain's CDR3 is CASTPGYTDEQYF. The CDR3 nucleotides are TGTGCCAGCACCCCAGGGTACACCGACGAGCAGTACTTC.

Concerning this clone: Relative to the germline gene, one junction end is altered; a read error may explain this. The CDR3 protein is CASSLGGIEEEQFF. The CDR3, as DNA: TGTGCTAGCAGCTTAGGGGGGATCGAGGAGGAGCAGTTCTTC. The chain uses TRBV7-7 and TRBJ2-1; D might be TRBD1 or TRBD2, each matching 6 bases. The CDR3 has 14 amino acids. CDR1 and CDR2 (germline): SSHAT, FNYEAQ (reference sequence).

This chain joins TRBV5-1 and TRBJ1-1, with a weak D call TRBD1 (5 bases). CDR1 is SGHRS and CDR2 is YFSETQ in the germline V gene. V gave up 2 bases and J gave up 1 base, with 9 bases separating them. The CDR3 consists of 14 residues. The CDR3 loop is CASSFAGTNTEAFF. DNA of the CDR3: TGCGCCAGCAGCTTTGCGGGGACGAACACTGAAGCTTTCTTT.

The chain joins TRBV28 to TRBJ1-4, with D tentatively TRBD1 (5 bases). Germline CDR1 reads MDHEN; CDR2 reads SYDVKM. The CDR3 consists of 18 residues. Trimming pared 2 bases from V and 0 bases from J, leaving 16 bases between. CDR3 sequence reads: CASSLDGGEETTNEKLFF. CDR3 coding DNA: TGTGCCAGCAGTTTAGATGGGGGGGAAGAGACAACTAATGAAAAACTGTTTTTT.

This clone was seen a single time. The V and J genes are TRBV19 and TRBJ1-2; TRBD1 matches 7 bases. CDR1 is LNHDA and CDR2 is SQIVND in the germline V gene (reference sequence). The CDR3 consists of 15 residues. V gave up 7 bases and J gave up 4 bases; unmatched junction bases: 12. The CDR3 DNA sequence: TGTGCCAGTAATCCAAATCCGGGACAGTTCTATGGCTACACCTTC. As protein: CASNPNPGQFYGYTF.

The chain joins TRBV4-1 to TRBJ2-1, with 13 bases lining up with TRBD2. The CDR3 extends over 19 amino acids. From germline, CDR1 is MGHRA and CDR2 YSYEKL. V lost 1 base to trimming and J lost 8 bases; unmatched junction nucleotides: 14. The CDR3 DNA reads TGCGCCAGCAGCCAAGGACGAGGACTAGCGGGGGCCATACCGTATGAGCAGTTCTTC. It specifies CASSQGRGLAGAIPYEQFF.

The chain is built from TRBV5-1 and TRBJ1-2; 9 bases are shared with TRBD1. The CDR3 contains 14 residues. Trimming cost V 4 bases and J 4 bases; bases outside gene matches: 5. CDR1 is SGHRS, CDR2 YFSETQ, per germline. The CDR3 DNA sequence: TGCGCCAGCAGCCCACAGGGGGCTGGCTATGGCTACACCTTC. The encoded protein is CASSPQGAGYGYTF.

The rearrangement uses TRBV7-8 and TRBJ2-2; 8 bases line up with TRBD2. V was clipped by 5 bases and J by 3 bases; unmatched bases: 8. The CDR3 contains 16 residues. Germline V CDR1 and CDR2: SGHVS, FQNEAQ. CDR3 in amino acids: CASSPTTSGDTGELFF. CDR3 nucleotide sequence: TGTGCCAGCAGCCCAACAACTAGCGGCGACACCGGGGAGCTGTTTTTT.

The rearrangement uses TRBV5-1 and TRBJ1-1, with TRBD1 identical over 8 bases. Per the germline V gene, CDR1 is SGHRS and CDR2 is YFSETQ. V shed 7 bases and J 5 bases; nucleotides not matched to a gene: 7. The CDR3 is made up of 13 amino acids. The CDR3 bases are TGCGCCAGCGGGGACAGGTCCGGGACTGAAGCTTTCTTT. It translates to CASGDRSGTEAFF.

The gene calls are TRBV19 and TRBJ2-1, with D perhaps assigned TRBD1 or TRBD2 (5 bases each). In germline, CDR1 is LNHDA, CDR2 SQIVND (reference sequence). The CDR3 runs to 14 residues. V lost 7 bases to trimming and J lost 5 bases, with 15 bases between them. CDR3 sequence (DNA): TGTGCCAGTACCCCCGGGACGATTGACAATGAGCAGTTCTTC. This gives the protein CASTPGTIDNEQFF.